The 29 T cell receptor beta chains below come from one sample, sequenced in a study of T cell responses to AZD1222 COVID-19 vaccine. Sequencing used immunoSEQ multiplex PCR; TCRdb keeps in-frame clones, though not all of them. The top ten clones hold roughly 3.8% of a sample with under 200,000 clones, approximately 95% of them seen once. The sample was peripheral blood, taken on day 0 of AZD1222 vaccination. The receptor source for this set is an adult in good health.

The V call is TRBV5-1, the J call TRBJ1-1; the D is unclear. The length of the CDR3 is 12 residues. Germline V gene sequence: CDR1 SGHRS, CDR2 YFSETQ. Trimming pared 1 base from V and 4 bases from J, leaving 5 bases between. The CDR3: CASSLSRTEAFF. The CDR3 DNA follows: TGCGCCAGCAGCTTGAGCCGCACTGAAGCTTTCTTT.

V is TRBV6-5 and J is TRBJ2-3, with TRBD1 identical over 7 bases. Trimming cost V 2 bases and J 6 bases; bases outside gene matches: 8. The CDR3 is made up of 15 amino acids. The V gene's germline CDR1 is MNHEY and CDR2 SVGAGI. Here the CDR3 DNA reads TGTGCCAGCAGTTACCAATCAACAGGGGCGGATACGCAGTATTTT. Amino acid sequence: CASSYQSTGADTQYF.

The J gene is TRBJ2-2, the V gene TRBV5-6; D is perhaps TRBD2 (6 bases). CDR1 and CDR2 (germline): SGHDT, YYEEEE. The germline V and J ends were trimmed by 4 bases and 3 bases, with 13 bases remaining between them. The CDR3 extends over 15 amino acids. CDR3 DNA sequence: TGTGCCAGCAGCCGCCTGGGGGACTACACCGGGGAGCTGTTTTTT. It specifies CASSRLGDYTGELFF.

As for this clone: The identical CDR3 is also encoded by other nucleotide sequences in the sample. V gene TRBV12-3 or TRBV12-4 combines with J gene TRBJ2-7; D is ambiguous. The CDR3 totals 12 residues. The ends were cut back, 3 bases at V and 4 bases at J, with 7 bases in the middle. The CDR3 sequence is CASSFGSYEQYF. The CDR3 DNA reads TGTGCCAGCAGTTTCGGGTCTTACGAGCAGTACTTC.

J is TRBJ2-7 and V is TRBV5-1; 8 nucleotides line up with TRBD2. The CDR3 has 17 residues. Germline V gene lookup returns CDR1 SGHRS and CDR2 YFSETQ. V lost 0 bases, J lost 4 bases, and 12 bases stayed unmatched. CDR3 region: CASSLGVLAGGLYEQYF. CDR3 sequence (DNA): TGCGCCAGCAGCTTGGGAGTCTTGGCGGGGGGACTTTACGAGCAGTACTTC.

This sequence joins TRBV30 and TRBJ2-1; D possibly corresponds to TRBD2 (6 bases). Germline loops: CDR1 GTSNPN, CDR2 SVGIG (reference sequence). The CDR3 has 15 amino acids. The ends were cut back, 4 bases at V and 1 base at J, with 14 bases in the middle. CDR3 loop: CAWTRLAESYNEQFF. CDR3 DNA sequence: TGTGCCTGGACTAGGTTAGCGGAATCCTACAATGAGCAGTTCTTC.

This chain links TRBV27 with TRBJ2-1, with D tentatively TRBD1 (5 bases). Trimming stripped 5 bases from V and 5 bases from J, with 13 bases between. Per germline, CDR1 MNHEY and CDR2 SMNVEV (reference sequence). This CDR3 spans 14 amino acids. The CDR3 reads CASSLRQSHNEQFF. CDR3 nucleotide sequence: TGTGCCAGCAGTCTTAGACAGTCCCACAATGAGCAGTTCTTC.

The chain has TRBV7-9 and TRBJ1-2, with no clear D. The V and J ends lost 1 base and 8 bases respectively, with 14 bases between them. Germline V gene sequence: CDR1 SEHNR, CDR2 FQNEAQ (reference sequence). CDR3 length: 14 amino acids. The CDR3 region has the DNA TGTGCCAGCAGCTTAGGTCGGGAATCTGGGGGCTACACCTTC. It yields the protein CASSLGRESGGYTF.

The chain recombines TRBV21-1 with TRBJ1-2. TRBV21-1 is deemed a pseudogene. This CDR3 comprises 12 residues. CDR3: CASSKVMGGYTF. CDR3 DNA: TGTGCCAGCAGCAAAGTAATGGGAGGCTACACCTTC.

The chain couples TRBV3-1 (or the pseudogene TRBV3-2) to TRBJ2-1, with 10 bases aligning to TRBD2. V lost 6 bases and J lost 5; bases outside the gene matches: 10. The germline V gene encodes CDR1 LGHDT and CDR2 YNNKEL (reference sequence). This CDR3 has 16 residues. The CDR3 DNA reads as TGTGCCAGCAGAGCTAGCGGGAGTATATACAACAATGAGCAGTTCTTC. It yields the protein CASRASGSIYNNEQFF.

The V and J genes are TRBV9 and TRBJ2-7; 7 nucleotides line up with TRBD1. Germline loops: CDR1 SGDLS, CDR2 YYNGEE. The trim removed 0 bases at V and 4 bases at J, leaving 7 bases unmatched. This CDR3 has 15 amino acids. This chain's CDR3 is CASSVDGRQGYEQYF. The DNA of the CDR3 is TGTGCCAGCAGCGTAGATGGCCGACAGGGTTACGAGCAGTACTTC.

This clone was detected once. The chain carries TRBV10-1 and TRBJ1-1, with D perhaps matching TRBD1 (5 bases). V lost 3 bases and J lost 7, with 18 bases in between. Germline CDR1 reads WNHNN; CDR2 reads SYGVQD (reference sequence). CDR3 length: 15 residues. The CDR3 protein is CASSEYTGTPGEAFF. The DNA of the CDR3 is TGCGCCAGCAGTGAATATACGGGGACGCCCGGTGAAGCTTTCTTT.

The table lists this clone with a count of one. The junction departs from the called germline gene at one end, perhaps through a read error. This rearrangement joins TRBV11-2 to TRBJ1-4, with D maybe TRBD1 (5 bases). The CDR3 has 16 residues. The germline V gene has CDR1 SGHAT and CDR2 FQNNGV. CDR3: CASRLDRAATNEKLFF. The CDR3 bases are TGTGCCAGCCGCTTAGACAGAGCTGCAACTAATGAAAAACTGTTTTTT.

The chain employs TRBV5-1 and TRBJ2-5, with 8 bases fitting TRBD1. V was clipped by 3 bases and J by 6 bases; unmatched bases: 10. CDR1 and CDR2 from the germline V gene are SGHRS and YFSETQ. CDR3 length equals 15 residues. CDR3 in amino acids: CASSSSQGARKTQYF. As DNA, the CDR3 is TGCGCCAGCAGCTCCTCCCAGGGGGCGCGAAAGACCCAGTACTTC.

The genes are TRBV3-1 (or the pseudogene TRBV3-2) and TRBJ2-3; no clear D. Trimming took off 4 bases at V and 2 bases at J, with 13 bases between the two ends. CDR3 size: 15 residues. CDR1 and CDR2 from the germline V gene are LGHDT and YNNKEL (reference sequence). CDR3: CASSPVSLHTDTQYF. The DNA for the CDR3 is TGTGCCAGCAGCCCGGTTTCACTCCACACAGATACGCAGTATTTT.

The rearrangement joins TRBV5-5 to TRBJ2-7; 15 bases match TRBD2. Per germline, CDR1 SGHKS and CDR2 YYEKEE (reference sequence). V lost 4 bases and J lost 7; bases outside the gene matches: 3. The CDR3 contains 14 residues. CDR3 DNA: TGTGCCAGCAGCCTAGGACTAGCGGGAGGGGAGCAGTACTTC. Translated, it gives CASSLGLAGGEQYF.

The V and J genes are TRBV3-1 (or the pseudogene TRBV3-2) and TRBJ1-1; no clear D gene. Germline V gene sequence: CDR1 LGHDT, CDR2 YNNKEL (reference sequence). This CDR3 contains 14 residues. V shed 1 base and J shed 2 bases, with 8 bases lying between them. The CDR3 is CASSQVRSNTEAFF. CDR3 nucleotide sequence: TGTGCCAGCAGCCAAGTGCGGTCTAACACTGAAGCTTTCTTT.

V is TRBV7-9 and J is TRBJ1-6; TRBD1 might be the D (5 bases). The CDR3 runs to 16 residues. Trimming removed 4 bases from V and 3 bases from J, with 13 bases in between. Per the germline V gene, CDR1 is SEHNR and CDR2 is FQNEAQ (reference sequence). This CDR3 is CASSSDSGGYNSPLHF. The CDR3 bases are TGTGCCAGCAGCTCTGACAGTGGGGGCTATAATTCACCCCTCCACTTT. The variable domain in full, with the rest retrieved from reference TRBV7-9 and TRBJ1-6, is DTGVSQNPRHKITKRGQNVTFRCDPISEHNRLYWYRQTLGQGPEFLTYFQNEAQLEKSRLLSDRFSAERPKGSFSTLEIQRTEQGDSAMYLCASSSDSGGYNSPLHFGNGTRLTVT.

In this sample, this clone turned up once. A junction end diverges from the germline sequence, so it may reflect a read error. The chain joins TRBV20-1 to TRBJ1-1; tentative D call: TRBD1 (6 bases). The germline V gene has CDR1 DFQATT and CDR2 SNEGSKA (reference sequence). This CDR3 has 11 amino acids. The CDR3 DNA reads TGCAGTGCCCGAATTGAGGGGGAATTGCCTTTT. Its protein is CSARIEGELPF.

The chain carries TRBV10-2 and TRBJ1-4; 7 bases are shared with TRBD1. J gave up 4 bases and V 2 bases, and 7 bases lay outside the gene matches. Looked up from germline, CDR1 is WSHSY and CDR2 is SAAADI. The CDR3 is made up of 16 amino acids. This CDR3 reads CASSENRGLFNEKLFF. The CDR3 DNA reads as TGCGCCAGCAGTGAGAACAGGGGACTCTTTAATGAAAAACTGTTTTTT.

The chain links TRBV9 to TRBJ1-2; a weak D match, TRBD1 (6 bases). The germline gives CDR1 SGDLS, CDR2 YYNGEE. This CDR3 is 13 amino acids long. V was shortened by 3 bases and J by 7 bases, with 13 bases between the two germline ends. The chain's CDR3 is CASSAQGTRGYTF. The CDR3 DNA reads TGTGCCAGCAGCGCCCAGGGGACTCGTGGCTACACCTTC.

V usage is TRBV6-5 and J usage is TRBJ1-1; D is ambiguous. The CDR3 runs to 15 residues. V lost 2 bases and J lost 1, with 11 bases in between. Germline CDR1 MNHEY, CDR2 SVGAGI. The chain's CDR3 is CASSYGSPTNTEAFF. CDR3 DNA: TGTGCCAGCAGTTACGGGTCTCCCACGAACACTGAAGCTTTCTTT.

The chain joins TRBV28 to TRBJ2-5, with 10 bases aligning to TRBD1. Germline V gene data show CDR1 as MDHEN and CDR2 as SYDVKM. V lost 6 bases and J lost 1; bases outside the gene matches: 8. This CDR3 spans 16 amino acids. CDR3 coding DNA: TGTGCCAGCAGGTTCCGGGACAGGGGACTCCAAGAGACCCAGTACTTC. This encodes CASRFRDRGLQETQYF.

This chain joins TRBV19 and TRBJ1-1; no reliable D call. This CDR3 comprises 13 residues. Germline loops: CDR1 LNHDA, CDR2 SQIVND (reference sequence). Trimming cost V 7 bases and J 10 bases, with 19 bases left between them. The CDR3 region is CASTPLMEGRAFF. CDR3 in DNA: TGTGCCAGTACCCCGTTGATGGAGGGTCGAGCTTTCTTT.

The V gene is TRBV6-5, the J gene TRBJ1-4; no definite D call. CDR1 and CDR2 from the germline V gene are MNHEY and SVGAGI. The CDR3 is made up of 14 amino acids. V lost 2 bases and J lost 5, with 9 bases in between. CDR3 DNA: TGTGCCAGCAGTTACAGGGCGGGAAATGAAAAACTGTTTTTT. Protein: CASSYRAGNEKLFF.

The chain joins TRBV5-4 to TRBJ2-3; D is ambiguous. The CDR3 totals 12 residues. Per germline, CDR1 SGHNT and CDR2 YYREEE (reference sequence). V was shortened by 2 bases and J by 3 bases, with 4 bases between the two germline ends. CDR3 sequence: CASSLETDTQYF. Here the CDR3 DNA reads TGTGCCAGCAGCTTAGAGACAGATACGCAGTATTTT.

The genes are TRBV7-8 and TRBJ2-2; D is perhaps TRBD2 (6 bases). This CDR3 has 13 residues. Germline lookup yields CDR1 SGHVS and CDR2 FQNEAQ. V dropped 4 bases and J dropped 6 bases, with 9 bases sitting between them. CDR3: CASSSREAGELFF. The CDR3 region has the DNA TGTGCCAGCAGCTCCAGGGAGGCCGGGGAGCTGTTTTTT.

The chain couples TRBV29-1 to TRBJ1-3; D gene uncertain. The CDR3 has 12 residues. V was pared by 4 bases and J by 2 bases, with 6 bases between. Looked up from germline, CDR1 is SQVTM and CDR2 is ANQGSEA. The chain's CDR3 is CSVVGTGNTIYF. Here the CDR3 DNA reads TGCAGCGTTGTGGGTACTGGAAACACCATATATTTT.

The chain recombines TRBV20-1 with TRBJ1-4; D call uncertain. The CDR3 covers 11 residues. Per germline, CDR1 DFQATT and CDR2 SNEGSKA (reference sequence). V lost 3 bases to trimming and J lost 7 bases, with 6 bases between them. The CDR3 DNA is TGCAGTGCTAGTTTGTTTGAAAAACTGTTTTTT. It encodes CSASLFEKLFF.